In this sample, the clone carrying this T cell receptor (beta chain) turned up many times. Its antigen is still unknown. The CDR3 runs to 16 residues. Trimming removed 2 bases at V and 0 bases at J, with 11 bases between. In the library, individual cDNA molecules carried attached unique molecular identifiers. A single record per CDR3 protein comes from TCRdb applying MiXCR to the 5' RACE reads. The sample consists of around 30,000 distinct CDR3 sequences, approximately 5.6% of them appearing once. These data originate in a study of early T cells in non-severe SARS-CoV-2 infection. About the research overall: Bulk RNA isolated from unsorted whole blood underwent sequencing; chains were not paired.

Study-wide results and limits: Using VDJdb, the matching emphasized anti-spike CD8 responses while missing private and CD4 specificities.

The source material was whole blood. This chain links TRBV12-3 or TRBV12-4 with TRBJ1-3, with no clear D. The TCR originated in an adult who was a healthcare worker with PCR-confirmed SARS-CoV-2 infection or an uninfected control (not recorded which). In DNA, the CDR3 is TGTGCCAGCAGTTTATCGGGCCTCTACTCTGGAAACACCATATATTTT. Translating it yields CASSLSGLYSGNTIYF.